This is a list of T cell receptor beta chains from one sample in a study of technical replicates of blood from several donors. TCRdb keeps only in-frame clones here, not all; method: immunoSEQ multiplex PCR. The data show about 74,000 clones, 90% to 97% seen once. Sequenced input: T cells isolated from PBMCs. The receptor source for this set is a human donor in good health. Each CDR3 is given with its conserved first and last residue. Fields, in order: V gene, J gene, CDR3 length, CDR3 protein.

TRBV7-9	TRBJ2-7	14	CASSLDRQIYEQYF
TRBV4-3	TRBJ2-5	15	CASSQEREFQETQYF
TRBV25-1	TRBJ1-3	15	CASSEQGQGGNTIYF
TRBV19	TRBJ1-3	16	CASSTGQGTLGNTIYF
TRBV5-4	TRBJ2-1	17	CASSFRLAGYSYNEQFF
TRBV30	TRBJ1-1	14	CAWSVLLRTGVAFF
TRBV19	TRBJ1-2	14	CASSIFLEGYGYTF
TRBV27	TRBJ2-1	14	CASSLSSAYNEQFF
TRBV4-3	TRBJ2-7	15	CASSQDLRGFYEQYF
TRBV10-3	TRBJ1-5	13	CASLQGVNQPQHF
TRBV5-6	TRBJ2-3	16	CASSLAAGPSTDTQYF
TRBV19	TRBJ1-1	13	CASTVLPNTEAFF
TRBV10-3	TRBJ1-1	12	CAARTVNTEAFF
TRBV4-1	TRBJ2-3	14	CASSLAPSTDTQYF
TRBV15	TRBJ1-1	15	CATSPTGVLNTEAFF
TRBV18	TRBJ2-5	13	CASSQQDEETQYF
TRBV5-4	TRBJ1-2	15	CASSFLHDRVMGYTF
TRBV19	TRBJ2-3	12	CASSPLSDTQYF
TRBV4-2	TRBJ1-5	16	CASSHEKGTGDQPQHF
TRBV27	TRBJ1-1	12	CASRRQNTEAFF
TRBV5-4	TRBJ2-2	14	CASSLYYNTGELFF
TRBV4-3	TRBJ1-2	15	CASSQRTGANYGYTF
TRBV7-3	TRBJ2-1	16	CASSLTGREVGNEQFF
TRBV6-1	TRBJ1-5	13	CATKGLWGQPQHF
TRBV13	TRBJ2-6	17	CASSLRSGDFRANVLTF
TRBV6-1	TRBJ1-5	15	CASSEATVSNQPQHF
TRBV27	TRBJ2-7	14	CASSSTGNTYEQYF
TRBV27	TRBJ2-7	14	CASSFGRDSYEQYF
TRBV7-2	TRBJ1-5	14	CASSSQYSNQPQHF
TRBV7-2	TRBJ1-1	18	CASSWTGGGQGAWTEAFF
TRBV7-3	TRBJ2-2	16	CASSLMGGLNTGELFF
TRBV27	TRBJ2-7	18	CASSLRCAERVCSYEQYF
TRBV28	TRBJ2-1	12	CASSLRVHEQFF
TRBV11-2	TRBJ2-3	16	CASSLLASPSTDTQYF
TRBV7-9	TRBJ2-5	15	CASSLVAGAKETQYF
TRBV29-1	TRBJ1-5	13	CSVGQGIDQPQHF
TRBV11-2	TRBJ1-2	15	CASSPGTTVYYGYTF
TRBV27	TRBJ2-3	17	CASSRGLAGALTDTQYF
TRBV5-4	TRBJ2-5	19	CASTKTRQVPRGNQETQYF
TRBV19	TRBJ2-3	14	CASSQSGSWDTQYF